This T cell receptor (beta chain) was obtained from a study of cytomegalovirus exposure and HLA in healthy donors. The overall study: In a later analysis, the roughly 110 validation repertoires were reported to have used the same platform as the 600 to 800 first-cohort repertoires.

Generated by immunoSEQ multiplex PCR, the TCRdb table keeps only in-frame clones and is missing some. This sample has 150,000 to 200,000 clones, with about 96% found just once. Trimming pared 3 bases from V and 0 bases from J, leaving 9 bases between. This CDR3 contains 14 residues. CDR1 is LNHDA, CDR2 SQIVND, per germline (reference sequence). The donors belonged to the approximately 120-subject validation cohort, separate from the roughly 670-subject first cohort. This clonotype originated in a woman between 18 and 30 years old in good health and CMV-seronegative. V usage is TRBV19 and J usage is TRBJ2-7; the D gene is possibly TRBD1 (6 bases). The sample was PBMCs. The CDR3 DNA is TGTGCCAGTAGTATCAGGGGTTCCTCCTACGAGCAGTACTTC. Its protein is CASSIRGSSYEQYF.